A single sample is the source of the 25 T cell receptor beta chains below, sequenced in a study of cytomegalovirus exposure and HLA in healthy donors. The PCR made use of 60 Vbeta and 13 Jbeta primers. Profiled with immunoSEQ multiplex PCR; TCRdb holds only in-frame clones, not every one. The table records around 170,000 clones, around four fifths of them present only once. The sequenced sample was PBMCs. These receptors all come from a young woman in good health and CMV-seronegative.

This rearrangement joins TRBV14 to TRBJ2-7; perhaps TRBD1 as D (5 bases). V gave up 1 base and J gave up 3 bases, with 10 bases separating them. CDR1 and CDR2 from the germline V gene are SGHDN and FVKESK. The CDR3 is 14 residues long. CDR3 residues: CASSQGGPGYEQYF. In DNA form, the CDR3 reads TGTGCCAGCAGCCAAGGGGGCCCGGGCTACGAGCAGTACTTC.

This clone was recorded only once. This chain connects TRBV6-5 to TRBJ2-7, with 10 positions matching TRBD1. V was clipped by 5 bases and J by 5 bases; unmatched bases: 6. The germline gives CDR1 MNHEY, CDR2 SVGAGI. This CDR3 spans 14 amino acids. Here the CDR3 reads CASSNPGTGDEQYF. DNA of the CDR3: TGTGCCAGCAGTAACCCCGGGACAGGGGACGAGCAGTACTTC.

The V and J genes are TRBV5-1 and TRBJ2-3; 11 nucleotides line up with TRBD2. V trimming: 2 bases; J trimming: 6 bases; junction bases outside the gene matches: 8. From germline, CDR1 is SGHRS and CDR2 YFSETQ. The CDR3 runs to 16 residues. As DNA, the CDR3 is TGCGCCAGCAGCTTTACTAGCGGGGGCCCCGGGGATACGCAGTATTTT. Amino acids: CASSFTSGGPGDTQYF.

This rearrangement joins TRBV19 to TRBJ1-1, with D perhaps TRBD1 (6 bases). The V end lost 7 bases, the J end lost 1 base, and 13 bases lay between the germline ends. CDR1 LNHDA and CDR2 SQIVND come from the germline V gene (reference sequence). The CDR3 covers 14 residues. CDR3 DNA: TGTGCCAGTACTAGGGGGTCGGGGAACACTGAAGCTTTCTTT. Encoded protein: CASTRGSGNTEAFF.

The chain recombines TRBV7-8 with TRBJ1-4; the D is unclear. The germline V gene encodes CDR1 SGHVS and CDR2 FQNEAQ. The CDR3 is 13 residues long. V lost 2 bases, J lost 7 bases, and 8 bases lay in between. In DNA form, the CDR3 reads TGTGCCAGCAGCTTACAAGGGAGTGAAAAACTGTTTTTT. Residues: CASSLQGSEKLFF. The full variable domain, rest sourced from reference TRBV7-8 and TRBJ1-4, is GAGVSQSPRYKVAKRGQDVALRCDPISGHVSLFWYQQALGQGPEFLTYFQNEAQLDKSGLPSDRFFAERPEGSVSTLKIQRTQQEDSAVYLCASSLQGSEKLFFGSGTQLSVL.

The chain joins TRBV27 to TRBJ2-7, with TRBD2 matching over 7 bases. Losses at the gene ends were 10 bases for V and 3 bases for J; bases not matched to a gene: 15. The germline V gene encodes CDR1 MNHEY and CDR2 SMNVEV (reference sequence). This CDR3 has 15 amino acids. CDR3: CATKVGGTTFYEQYF. In DNA form, the CDR3 reads TGTGCCACCAAAGTCGGGGGGACGACTTTCTACGAGCAGTACTTC.

Only a few counts were recorded for this clone. The J gene is TRBJ2-7, the V gene TRBV29-1; tentative D call: TRBD2 (6 bases). This CDR3 has 13 residues. Per germline, CDR1 SQVTM and CDR2 ANQGSEA. The germline V and J ends were trimmed by 3 bases and 7 bases, with 16 bases remaining between them. CDR3 loop: CSVEGLRTGEQYF. CDR3 nucleotides: TGCAGCGTTGAGGGACTCAGAACGGGGGAGCAGTACTTC.

The chain employs TRBV7-2 and TRBJ1-5; the match to TRBD1 covers 10 bases. CDR1 is SGHTA, CDR2 FQGNSA, per germline. V shed 4 bases, J shed 6 bases, and the junction held 9 bases outside the gene matches. The CDR3 length is 16 residues. Here the CDR3 reads CASSSQTGGIGQPQHF. The CDR3 DNA is TGTGCCAGCAGCTCCCAGACAGGGGGCATAGGTCAGCCCCAGCATTTT. Variable domain in full (rest from reference TRBV7-2 and TRBJ1-5): GAGVSQSPSNKVTEKGKDVELRCDPISGHTALYWYRQSLGQGLEFLIYFQGNSAPDKSGLPSDRFSAERTGGSVSTLTIQRTQQEDSAVYLCASSSQTGGIGQPQHFGDGTRLSIL.

This clone was detected a few times. V and J are TRBV5-4 and TRBJ2-3, with TRBD1 matching over 11 bases. The V gene end was trimmed by 4 bases and the J gene end by 3 bases; junction bases not matched to a gene: 7. The germline V gene encodes CDR1 SGHNT and CDR2 YYREEE (reference sequence). The CDR3 spans 16 residues. CDR3 amino acids: CASSVQDRGLTDTQYF. The CDR3 DNA reads TGTGCCAGCAGCGTCCAGGACAGGGGGCTAACAGATACGCAGTATTTT.

V usage is TRBV7-3 and J usage is TRBJ2-5, with D unclear. CDR1 and CDR2 from the germline V gene are SGHTA and FQGTGA. V was pared by 4 bases and J by 2 bases, with 11 bases between. The CDR3 has 14 amino acids. CDR3 sequence (DNA): TGTGCCAGCAGCTATGACTGGTGTCAAGAGACCCAGTACTTC. It is translated as CASSYDWCQETQYF.

This sequence joins TRBV29-1 and TRBJ1-2, with 7 bases identical to TRBD1. CDR1 SQVTM and CDR2 ANQGSEA come from the germline V gene. V trimming: 5 bases; J trimming: 7 bases; junction bases outside the gene matches: 13. CDR3 length: 14 residues. The CDR3: CSVPRDSPLGGYTF. CDR3 in DNA: TGCAGCGTTCCCAGGGACAGCCCTTTAGGTGGCTACACCTTC.

The rearrangement uses TRBV4-2 and TRBJ2-1, with TRBD2 matching over 9 bases. Germline trimming cut 0 bases from V and 7 bases from J; bases unmatched to any gene: 7. This CDR3 comprises 16 residues. Germline V lookup: CDR1 LGHNA, CDR2 YNFKEQ. Here the CDR3 DNA reads TGTGCCAGCAGCCAAGATAGCGGGGGCGGGGGGAATGAGCAGTTCTTC. Translation gives CASSQDSGGGGNEQFF.

This chain connects TRBV6-1 to TRBJ1-2; TRBD1 might be the D (6 bases). This CDR3 has 15 residues. The V end lost 4 bases, the J end lost 2 bases, and 14 bases lay between the germline ends. Germline V gives CDR1 MNHNS, CDR2 SASEGT. The CDR3 DNA follows: TGTGCCAGCAGTGCCAGTTGGACAGAAAACTATGGCTACACCTTC. Amino acid sequence: CASSASWTENYGYTF.

V and J are TRBV27 and TRBJ1-3; 11 positions agree with TRBD1. V gave up 5 bases and J gave up 1 base; unmatched junction bases: 7. Germline V lookup: CDR1 MNHEY, CDR2 SMNVEV (reference sequence). The CDR3 totals 17 residues. CDR3 in DNA: TGTGCCAGCAGTCCCTCCGGGACAGGGGGTTCTGGAAACACCATATATTTT. It codes for CASSPSGTGGSGNTIYF.

This clone was found once. V and J are TRBV19 and TRBJ2-1, with 7 bases matching TRBD2. Per the germline V gene, CDR1 is LNHDA and CDR2 is SQIVND (reference sequence). The J segment lost 9 bases and the V segment lost 2 bases, leaving 13 bases of the junction unmatched. The CDR3 contains 16 residues. The CDR3 loop reads CASSIPPRASGAEQFF. The CDR3 nucleotides are TGTGCCAGTAGTATACCACCTCGGGCTAGCGGCGCTGAGCAGTTCTTC.

J is TRBJ1-1 and V is TRBV10-3; TRBD1 might be the D (5 bases). The germline V gene encodes CDR1 ENHRY and CDR2 SYGVKD. V was pared by 0 bases and J by 5 bases, with 16 bases between. The CDR3 is 16 amino acids. This chain's CDR3 is CAISESRKGDETEAFF. CDR3 nucleotides: TGTGCCATCAGTGAGTCGAGGAAAGGGGATGAGACTGAAGCTTTCTTT.

The rearrangement links TRBV2 to TRBJ2-7; D unclear. CDR3 length: 13 residues. V was trimmed by 3 bases and J by 0 bases, leaving 6 bases between them. From germline, CDR1 is SNHLY and CDR2 FYNNEI. The CDR3 bases are TGTGCCAGCAGTGAGCGGAGCTCCTACGAGCAGTACTTC. Its protein is CASSERSSYEQYF.

The chain carries TRBV7-9 and TRBJ2-6; D uncertain. Germline CDR1 SEHNR, CDR2 FQNEAQ (reference sequence). The V and J ends lost 4 bases and 0 bases respectively, with 7 bases between them. CDR3 size: 15 residues. This CDR3 reads CASSYSLSGANVLTF. CDR3 DNA sequence: TGTGCCAGCAGCTATAGTCTCTCTGGGGCCAACGTCCTGACTTTC.

J is TRBJ1-3 and V is TRBV28; D gene unclear. CDR3 size: 14 residues. V was pared by 2 bases and J by 3 bases, with 8 bases between. Germline-derived CDR1 and CDR2 are MDHEN and SYDVKM. Here the CDR3 reads CASSLPISGNTIYF. The CDR3, as DNA: TGTGCCAGCAGTTTACCCATCAGTGGAAACACCATATATTTT.

The rearrangement links TRBV6-5 to TRBJ1-1, with 9 bases aligning to TRBD1. The CDR3 is made up of 13 amino acids. V shed 0 bases and J 8 bases; nucleotides not matched to a gene: 1. Per the germline V gene, CDR1 is MNHEY and CDR2 is SVGAGI. The DNA for the CDR3 is TGTGCCAGCAGTTACTCGGGGACAGGGGAAGCTTTCTTT. As protein: CASSYSGTGEAFF.

The chain couples TRBV28 to TRBJ2-7, with TRBD1 matching 11 bases. This CDR3 has 15 amino acids. The junction had 7 bases not matched to a gene; V was cut back by 7 bases and J by 2 bases. Germline-derived CDR1 and CDR2 are MDHEN and SYDVKM. CDR3 amino acids: CASIRDRGIPYEQYF. Here the CDR3 DNA reads TGTGCCAGCATTAGGGACAGGGGGATCCCCTACGAGCAGTACTTC.

J is TRBJ2-2 and V is TRBV7-9, with TRBD1 matching over 9 bases. The CDR3 sequence is 16 residues long. Trimming cost V 5 bases and J 3 bases; bases outside gene matches: 7. The germline V gene has CDR1 SEHNR and CDR2 FQNEAQ (reference sequence). The CDR3 is CASSKGQGGDTGELFF. The CDR3 DNA is TGTGCCAGCAGCAAGGGACAGGGAGGGGACACCGGGGAGCTGTTTTTT.

This chain joins TRBV4-1 and TRBJ2-3, with TRBD2 identical over 11 bases. Looked up from germline, CDR1 is MGHRA and CDR2 is YSYEKL. This CDR3 comprises 17 residues. V lost 0 bases, J lost 3 bases, and 5 bases stayed unmatched. The CDR3 DNA is TGCGCCAGCAGCCAAGAATCCACTAGCGGGAGTACAGATACGCAGTATTTT. Its protein is CASSQESTSGSTDTQYF.

The chain combines TRBV9 with TRBJ1-1; 12 bases fit TRBD1. V shed 0 bases and J 10 bases; nucleotides not matched to a gene: 4. This CDR3 comprises 14 residues. CDR1 is SGDLS, CDR2 YYNGEE, per germline. Here the CDR3 DNA reads TGTGCCAGCAGCGTAGAGGGACAGGGGGCGCGAGCTTTCTTT. Translation: CASSVEGQGARAFF.

This clone has more than one count but fewer than ten. V is TRBV2 and J is TRBJ2-1; perhaps TRBD1 as D (6 bases). This CDR3 has 14 residues. The ends were cut back, 2 bases at V and 8 bases at J, with 13 bases in the middle. The germline CDR1 and CDR2 sequences are SNHLY and FYNNEI. CDR3 bases: TGTGCCAGCAGTGAATTTGGGGCAGGGGATGAGCAGTTCTTC. This encodes CASSEFGAGDEQFF.